This T cell receptor (beta chain) was recovered during a study of T cells after yellow fever vaccination. General study results and limits: Most clones from primary vaccination resurfaced after the booster (around 97% CD4, 88% CD8).

Losses at the gene ends were 3 bases for V and 6 bases for J; bases not matched to a gene: 4. Germline-derived CDR1 and CDR2 are LNHDA and SQIVND (reference sequence). This CDR3 is built from 13 residues. With respect to this clonotype: Its antigen is currently unknown.

Conversion of TCR transcripts into cDNA relied on 5'RACE template switching, which added a universal primer site and UMIs. TCRdb ran MiXCR on the 5' RACE reads and lists one entry per CDR3 protein. This table holds 400,000 to 450,000 distinct CDR3 sequences, about 17% found once. The sequenced sample was PBMCs, obtained before the yellow fever booster vaccination. The receptor was isolated from a man aged 18 to 30 who received the YFV17D yellow fever vaccine. This chain uses TRBV19 with TRBJ2-7, with 8 bases lining up with TRBD2. The CDR3 DNA reads as TGTGCCAGTAGTATCTCGGCGGGGGGCGAGCAGTACTTC. This translates into CASSISAGGEQYF.